The 28 T cell receptor beta chains reported below all come from one sample, sequenced in a study of control samples from healthy donors and cancer patients. Clones were read by immunoSEQ multiplex PCR, and TCRdb kept only the in-frame ones, dropping some. Of roughly 170,000 clones listed, over 85% were seen once; the top ten hold more than 1.1%. The sample was blood. The receptors originated from a man in his late teens or twenties in good health.

The V call is TRBV10-3, the J call TRBJ1-6; D unresolved. The CDR3 runs to 14 residues. Germline lookup yields CDR1 ENHRY and CDR2 SYGVKD. V gave up 0 bases and J gave up 7 bases, with 7 bases separating them. CDR3 DNA: TGTGCCATCAGTGAGTCAGGGAGCAATTCACCCCTCCACTTT. Translating gives CAISESGSNSPLHF.

In its sample, this clone was seen once. The chain employs TRBV5-6 and TRBJ1-6; D call uncertain. CDR1 is SGHDT, CDR2 YYEEEE, per germline. The CDR3 sequence is 12 residues long. Deletions cut 5 bases from V and 14 bases from J, with 14 bases between. The CDR3 coding sequence is TGTGCCAGCAGGATAGGCGGGTCAACCCTCCACTTT. Translating gives CASRIGGSTLHF.

This clone was seen a single time. This chain joins TRBV2 and TRBJ2-5, with D perhaps TRBD2 (5 bases). The V gene lost 8 bases and the J gene lost 3 bases, with 16 bases spanning the gap. The CDR3 has 14 residues. The germline CDR1 and CDR2 sequences are SNHLY and FYNNEI. The DNA of the CDR3 is TGTGCCAGCTTCCGCGGGCTGTTGGAAGAGACCCAGTACTTC. Protein product: CASFRGLLEETQYF.

In regard to this clone: It is likely a read error, because the conserved phenylalanine at the end of the CDR3 is missing. The chain employs TRBV6-1 and TRBJ1-2; TRBD1 aligns across 10 bases. The CDR3 has 16 amino acids. The ends lost 3 bases at V and 7 bases at J; junction bases unmatched: 11. Germline assignment: CDR1 MNHNS and CDR2 SASEGT. Written as DNA, the CDR3 is TGTGCCAGCAGTGAGGGACAGGGGTTTCCCTTCGGTGGCTACACCCTC. It specifies CASSEGQGFPFGGYTL.

This chain uses TRBV4-1 with TRBJ1-1; unclear D gene. V was cut by 0 bases and J by 6 bases, with 8 bases left in between. The CDR3 spans 13 residues. Per germline, CDR1 MGHRA and CDR2 YSYEKL. Here the CDR3 reads CASSQDGGAEAFF. DNA for the CDR3: TGCGCCAGCAGCCAAGATGGAGGCGCTGAAGCTTTCTTT.

This rearrangement joins TRBV2 to TRBJ2-7; 8 nucleotides line up with TRBD1. J gave up 4 bases and V 1 base, and 3 bases lay outside the gene matches. Per the germline V gene, CDR1 is SNHLY and CDR2 is FYNNEI. CDR3 size: 14 residues. CDR3 sequence reads: CASSEGDRTYEQYF. CDR3 nucleotide sequence: TGTGCCAGCAGTGAAGGGGACAGGACATACGAGCAGTACTTC.

The V gene is TRBV5-4, the J gene TRBJ1-2; D ambiguous. The germline V gene has CDR1 SGHNT and CDR2 YYREEE (reference sequence). The length of the CDR3 is 13 residues. Trimming cost V 0 bases and J 7 bases, with 10 bases left between them. CDR3 sequence (DNA): TGTGCCAGCAGCTTGGGTCAGTTAGGTGGCTACACCTTC. Encoded protein: CASSLGQLGGYTF.

The J gene is TRBJ2-1, the V gene TRBV5-6; the D gene is possibly TRBD2 (6 bases). This CDR3 comprises 18 residues. The ends were cut back, 4 bases at V and 0 bases at J, with 20 bases in the middle. The germline gives CDR1 SGHDT, CDR2 YYEEEE. The CDR3 is CASSPTRRVLSSYNEQFF. Here the CDR3 DNA reads TGTGCCAGCAGCCCAACCCGGAGGGTCTTGAGCTCCTACAATGAGCAGTTCTTC.

This chain connects TRBV4-1 to TRBJ2-6; the D gene is possibly TRBD1 (5 bases). Trimming left V 2 bases short and J 1 base short, with 12 bases between. The CDR3 runs to 17 residues. Germline V gives CDR1 MGHRA, CDR2 YSYEKL. DNA for the CDR3: TGCGCCAGCAGCCAATACGGCCAGGGATCTGGGGCCAACGTCCTGACTTTC. Amino acids: CASSQYGQGSGANVLTF.

The V and J genes are TRBV24-1 and TRBJ1-2; a possible D gene is TRBD1 (6 bases). Germline values: CDR1 KGHDR, CDR2 SFDVKD. Trimming left V 3 bases short and J 10 bases short, with 11 bases between. The CDR3 consists of 12 residues. The CDR3 region has the DNA TGTGCCACCAGTGATCCCAGGGGTTACTACACCTTC. It specifies CATSDPRGYYTF.

This rearrangement joins TRBV7-2 to TRBJ2-7, with 7 bases lining up with TRBD1. Germline CDR1 reads SGHTA; CDR2 reads FQGNSA. The V gene end was trimmed by 4 bases and the J gene end by 1 base; junction bases not matched to a gene: 10. This CDR3 comprises 16 residues. CDR3 DNA: TGTGCCAGCAGCTCGACAGGGTATAGGGAATCCTACGAGCAGTACTTC. Encoded protein: CASSSTGYRESYEQYF.

The CDR3 spells CAIRPDRANTEAFF. In nucleotides, the CDR3 is TGTGCCATCCGACCCGACAGAGCGAACACTGAAGCTTTCTTT. The chain joins TRBV7-9 to TRBJ1-1, with D tentatively TRBD1 (5 bases). There are 14 residues in the CDR3. Germline values: CDR1 SEHNR, CDR2 FQNEAQ (reference sequence). V gave up 10 bases and J gave up 1 base, with 16 bases separating them.

The CDR3 loop is CASILRQNTEAFF. CDR3 in DNA: TGTGCCAGCATTCTACGACAGAACACTGAAGCTTTCTTT. The chain has TRBV6-6 and TRBJ1-1; no clear D. Germline V gene data show CDR1 as MNHNY and CDR2 as SVGAGI (reference sequence). The V end was cut by 7 bases, the J end by 1 base, with 10 bases between. The CDR3 totals 13 residues.

The chain uses TRBV27 and TRBJ1-4; no clear D gene. The CDR3 totals 14 residues. V lost 0 bases to trimming and J lost 8 bases, with 10 bases between them. The germline CDR1 and CDR2 sequences are MNHEY and SMNVEV (reference sequence). The CDR3 bases are TGTGCCAGCAGTTTATCGGCCGGACGGGAAAAACTGTTTTTT. Translated: CASSLSAGREKLFF.

The V and J genes are TRBV19 and TRBJ2-7; 7 bases match TRBD2. V shed 7 bases, J shed 6 bases, and the junction held 12 bases outside the gene matches. The CDR3 covers 14 residues. Germline V gene sequence: CDR1 LNHDA, CDR2 SQIVND (reference sequence). In nucleotides, the CDR3 is TGTGCCAGTACCCCTACGGCGGGCGGGGGCGAGCAGTACTTC. It encodes CASTPTAGGGEQYF.

The V call is TRBV7-3, the J call TRBJ2-5, with a tentative D call TRBD2 (6 bases). Trimming took 3 bases from V and 5 from J, leaving 16 bases between them. Germline CDR1 reads SGHTA; CDR2 reads FQGTGA. CDR3 length: 15 amino acids. CDR3: CASSFIGTGGETQYF. DNA of the CDR3: TGTGCCAGCAGCTTTATAGGGACTGGAGGGGAGACCCAGTACTTC.

This clone was counted a single time. V usage is TRBV11-2 and J usage is TRBJ1-1; a weak D match, TRBD1 (5 bases). The germline CDR1 and CDR2 sequences are SGHAT and FQNNGV. V gave up 3 bases and J gave up 3 bases, with 8 bases separating them. The CDR3 has 13 residues. Here the CDR3 DNA reads TGTGCCAGCAGCTTTTCAGGGTACACTGAAGCTTTCTTT. It codes for CASSFSGYTEAFF.

This clone was observed a single time. This chain uses TRBV30 with TRBJ2-7; TRBD1 is a possible D gene (6 bases). The V gene's germline CDR1 is GTSNPN and CDR2 SVGIG (reference sequence). V was cut by 5 bases and J by 3 bases, with 14 bases left in between. The CDR3 is made up of 13 amino acids. This chain's CDR3 is CAWRGDIYYEQYF. CDR3 nucleotides: TGTGCCTGGCGAGGGGACATTTACTACGAGCAGTACTTC.

This rearrangement joins TRBV2 to TRBJ1-1; D remains unclear. Germline CDR1 and CDR2: SNHLY and FYNNEI. Trimming shortened V by 6 bases and J by 3 bases, and 20 bases separated the two germline ends. The CDR3 contains 16 residues. CDR3 nucleotides: TGTGCCAGCAGGGGGATTGCCTTCGGCCGTGACACTGAAGCTTTCTTT. Translating it yields CASRGIAFGRDTEAFF.

The gene calls are TRBV6-5 and TRBJ2-7; weak D call: TRBD2 (7 bases). CDR3 length: 14 residues. Germline-derived CDR1 and CDR2 are MNHEY and SVGAGI. V was shortened by 2 bases and J by 6 bases, with 14 bases between the two germline ends. Here the CDR3 DNA reads TGTGCCAGCAGTTACGCGGGGGCCCTCCCCGAGCAGTACTTC. The encoded protein is CASSYAGALPEQYF.

The chain combines TRBV7-8 with TRBJ1-3, with D perhaps matching TRBD1 (6 bases). Germline CDR1 reads SGHVS; CDR2 reads FQNEAQ. V lost 5 bases, J lost 2 bases, and 16 bases lay in between. The CDR3 consists of 16 residues. The DNA of the CDR3 is TGTGCCAGCAGCGCTGACGATAGGGGGACTGGAAACACCATATATTTT. Translation: CASSADDRGTGNTIYF. The full variable domain, rest sourced from reference TRBV7-8 and TRBJ1-3, is GAGVSQSPRYKVAKRGQDVALRCDPISGHVSLFWYQQALGQGPEFLTYFQNEAQLDKSGLPSDRFFAERPEGSVSTLKIQRTQQEDSAVYLCASSADDRGTGNTIYFGEGSWLTVV.

This clone has a handful of counts. The rearrangement uses TRBV18 and TRBJ1-1, with 7 bases identical to TRBD1. V dropped 10 bases and J dropped 1; count of bases not matched to a gene: 9. CDR3 length: 14 residues. Per the germline V gene, CDR1 is KGHSH and CDR2 is LQKENI. CDR3: CATKGSGGNTEAFF. DNA for the CDR3: TGTGCCACAAAAGGGTCAGGGGGGAACACTGAAGCTTTCTTT.

The chain recombines TRBV7-9 with TRBJ2-3; the D gene is possibly TRBD2 (5 bases). V shed 11 bases and J shed 6 bases, with 15 bases lying between them. The CDR3 extends over 12 amino acids. In germline, CDR1 is SEHNR, CDR2 FQNEAQ (reference sequence). The CDR3 reads CAVEASRDTQYF. CDR3 coding DNA: TGTGCCGTCGAGGCTAGCCGGGATACGCAGTATTTT.

V gene TRBV28 combines with J gene TRBJ1-1; D is perhaps TRBD1 (5 bases). This CDR3 region has 13 residues. V was shortened by 4 bases and J by 1 base, with 7 bases between the two germline ends. The germline CDR1 and CDR2 sequences are MDHEN and SYDVKM. The CDR3 loop reads CASSSQGNTEAFF. CDR3 nucleotides: TGTGCCAGCAGTTCTCAGGGGAACACTGAAGCTTTCTTT.

The chain links TRBV6-5 to TRBJ2-3; D possibly corresponds to TRBD1 (5 bases). The germline CDR1 and CDR2 sequences are MNHEY and SVGAGI. V was cut by 5 bases and J by 5 bases, with 11 bases left in between. This CDR3 has 13 residues. The CDR3 region has the DNA TGTGCCAGCAGTCTTAAGGGGATAGATACGCAGTATTTT. Residues: CASSLKGIDTQYF.

The genes are TRBV7-6 and TRBJ2-7; 9 bases align to TRBD1. The junction had 4 bases not matched to a gene; V was cut back by 5 bases and J by 2 bases. The CDR3 is 14 residues long. Germline V gene sequence: CDR1 SGHVS, CDR2 FNYEAQ. CDR3 protein: CASSQDRGPYEQYF. The CDR3 DNA sequence: TGTGCCAGCAGCCAGGACAGGGGTCCCTACGAGCAGTACTTC.

The chain combines TRBV5-4 with TRBJ2-7; D gene ambiguous. The CDR3 is 12 residues long. The V and J ends lost 2 bases and 5 bases respectively, with 8 bases between them. Germline V gives CDR1 SGHNT, CDR2 YYREEE (reference sequence). The CDR3 is CASSLNRNEQYF. In DNA, the CDR3 is TGTGCCAGCAGCTTAAATAGGAACGAGCAGTACTTC. Drawing the rest from reference TRBV5-4 and TRBJ2-7, the complete variable domain is ETGVTQSPTHLIKTRGQQVTLRCSSQSGHNTVSWYQQALGQGPQFIFQYYREEENGRGNFPPRFSGLQFPNYSSELNVNALELDDSALYLCASSLNRNEQYFGPGTRLTVT.

This chain joins TRBV3-1 (or the pseudogene TRBV3-2) and TRBJ1-1, with TRBD1 matching 7 bases. V lost 4 bases to trimming and J lost 0 bases; unmatched junction nucleotides: 11. The CDR3 is made up of 17 amino acids. Germline values: CDR1 LGHDT, CDR2 YNNKEL (reference sequence). The chain's CDR3 is CASSPRRGWGVNTEAFF. The CDR3 DNA sequence: TGTGCCAGCAGCCCCCGCAGGGGGTGGGGAGTGAACACTGAAGCTTTCTTT.